One and the same sample provided the 22 T cell receptor beta chains below, sequenced in a study of blood T cell repertoires in COVID-19. The protocol was immunoSEQ multiplex PCR, while the TCRdb copy is restricted to in-frame clones and leaves out a portion. This repertoire shows 70,000 to 90,000 clones, under 80% found once; its top ten account for 2% to 3%. The specimen was peripheral blood. The receptors were sampled from a human donor with acute or convalescent COVID-19. The donor label of this sample is uncertain.

This clone was seen just once. The chain combines TRBV15 with TRBJ2-7; TRBD1 matches 7 bases. J lost 3 bases, V lost 0 bases, and 5 bases had no gene match. Germline CDR1 reads LNHNV; CDR2 reads YYDKDF (reference sequence). The CDR3 spans 15 residues. For the CDR3, the DNA is TGTGCCACCAGCAGAGATAGGGACAGATACTACGAGCAGTACGTC. Amino acids: CATSRDRDRYYEQYV.

This clone was seen a few times. The V call is TRBV5-1, the J call TRBJ2-2; TRBD1 is a possible D gene (6 bases). CDR3 length: 16 residues. The V gene's germline CDR1 is SGHRS and CDR2 YFSETQ. The ends were cut back, 6 bases at V and 7 bases at J, with 22 bases in the middle. The CDR3 sequence is CASNDLMGAQDGELFF. The DNA for the CDR3 is TGCGCCAGCAACGATCTTATGGGGGCCCAGGACGGGGAGCTGTTTTTT.

This chain links TRBV12-5 with TRBJ2-2; D possibly corresponds to TRBD1 (5 bases). Per the germline V gene, CDR1 is LGHNT and CDR2 is FRNRAP. CDR3 length: 15 amino acids. The V and J ends lost 1 base and 1 base respectively, with 7 bases between them. CDR3 sequence reads: CASGLGTRNTGELFF. Here the CDR3 DNA reads TGTGCTAGTGGTTTGGGGACACGGAACACCGGGGAGCTGTTTTTT.

In regard to this clone: Relative to the germline gene, one junction end is altered; a read error may explain this. J is TRBJ1-1 and V is TRBV5-1, with 7 nucleotides matching TRBD1. The CDR3 extends over 13 amino acids. Germline CDR1 SGHRS, CDR2 YFSETQ. CDR3 loop: CASSSTGNPEAFF. CDR3 sequence (DNA): TGCGCCAGCAGCTCGACAGGGAACCCTGAAGCTTTCTTT.

V and J are TRBV2 and TRBJ2-7; 8 positions agree with TRBD1. The junction had 12 bases not matched to a gene; V was cut back by 7 bases and J by 7 bases. There are 14 residues in the CDR3. Germline assignment: CDR1 SNHLY and CDR2 FYNNEI. CDR3 DNA: TGTGCCAGCAAAGGGGACAGGAGGTCGGGGGAGCAGTACGTC. Its protein is CASKGDRRSGEQYV.

The sample holds a few counts of this clone. This CDR3 reads CASSRDRAANIQYF. As DNA, the CDR3 is TGTGCCAGCAGCCGGGACAGGGCGGCGAACATTCAGTACTTC. The chain links TRBV7-2 to TRBJ2-4; 9 bases are shared with TRBD1. The germline gives CDR1 SGHTA, CDR2 FQGNSA. The ends lost 5 bases at V and 7 bases at J; junction bases unmatched: 6. The CDR3 contains 14 residues.

The rearrangement links TRBV27 to TRBJ1-5; tentative D call: TRBD1 (6 bases). CDR3 length: 14 amino acids. Germline-derived CDR1 and CDR2 are MNHEY and SMNVEV (reference sequence). V was trimmed by 5 bases and J by 5 bases, leaving 13 bases between them. The CDR3 region has the DNA TGTGCCAGCAGTCCGGGGACACCTTATCAGCCCCAGCATTTT. This encodes CASSPGTPYQPQHF.

The chain joins TRBV28 to TRBJ2-2, with 8 bases that match TRBD2. V was clipped by 6 bases and J by 0 bases; unmatched bases: 6. The CDR3 consists of 16 residues. CDR1 MDHEN and CDR2 SYDVKM come from the germline V gene. The CDR3 DNA sequence: TGTGCCAGCAGCCACGGGGGGGCGACGAACACCGGGGAGCTGTTTTTT. It encodes CASSHGGATNTGELFF.

This clone is medium-sized. The rearrangement joins TRBV7-8 to TRBJ1-6; 7 bases are a match to TRBD1. V was pared by 3 bases and J by 7 bases, with 9 bases of the junction left unmatched. The CDR3 contains 16 residues. Per germline, CDR1 SGHVS and CDR2 FQNEAQ. The CDR3 protein is CASSFAVGQPNSPLHF. Written as DNA, the CDR3 is TGTGCCAGCAGCTTCGCGGTGGGACAGCCAAATTCACCCCTCCACTTT.

This sequence joins TRBV24-1 and TRBJ2-7; 12 nucleotides line up with TRBD1. Germline CDR1 reads KGHDR; CDR2 reads SFDVKD. Unmatched junction bases numbered 2, after V lost 3 bases and J lost 6 bases. CDR3 length equals 14 residues. The CDR3 protein is CATSDPGQGAEQYF. CDR3 nucleotides: TGTGCCACCAGTGATCCGGGACAGGGGGCCGAGCAGTACTTC.

The chain combines TRBV28 with TRBJ2-3, with D hard to call. The germline V gene encodes CDR1 MDHEN and CDR2 SYDVKM. The CDR3 is 12 residues long. V was cut by 6 bases and J by 0 bases, with 4 bases left in between. The CDR3 region is CASRTSTDTQYF. CDR3 nucleotide sequence: TGTGCCAGCAGAACTAGCACAGATACGCAGTATTTT. Looking up the rest from reference TRBV28 and TRBJ2-3 gives the full variable domain: DVKVTQSSRYLVKRTGEKVFLECVQDMDHENMFWYRQDPGLGLRLIYFSYDVKMKEKGDIPEGYSVSREKKERFSLILESASTNQTSMYLCASRTSTDTQYFGPGTRLTVL.

The rearrangement links TRBV6-2 or TRBV6-3 to TRBJ1-1, with unresolved D. Trimming shortened V by 5 bases and J by 8 bases, and 15 bases separated the two germline ends. The CDR3 is 13 residues long. Germline V gene lookup returns CDR1 MNHEY and CDR2 SVGEGT. CDR3 loop: CASSNTPSGEAFF. CDR3 bases: TGTGCCAGCAGTAACACACCCTCGGGGGAAGCTTTCTTT.

This clone appeared a single time. This rearrangement joins TRBV11-2 to TRBJ2-1, with TRBD1 as a possible D gene (5 bases). V lost 3 bases and J 4 bases, leaving 7 bases between the germline ends. This CDR3 region has 13 residues. Germline CDR1 is SGHAT and CDR2 is FQNNGV. Written as DNA, the CDR3 is TGTGCCAGCAGCTTGGGGCCATACAATGAGCAGTTCTTC. It codes for CASSLGPYNEQFF. The variable domain in full, completed from reference TRBV11-2 and TRBJ2-1, reads EAGVAQSPRYKIIEKRQSVAFWCNPISGHATLYWYQQILGQGPKLLIQFQNNGVVDDSQLPKDRFSAERLKGVDSTLKIQPAKLEDSAVYLCASSLGPYNEQFFGPGTRLTVL.

The chain carries TRBV3-1 (or the pseudogene TRBV3-2) and TRBJ2-3; TRBD2 might be the D (7 bases). The germline V and J ends were trimmed by 4 bases and 0 bases, with 20 bases remaining between them. There are 18 residues in the CDR3. Germline CDR1 LGHDT, CDR2 YNNKEL (reference sequence). CDR3 sequence (DNA): TGTGCCAGCAGCCGAGGCGGGGGCGGAGGGGTTAGCACAGATACGCAGTATTTT. As protein: CASSRGGGGGVSTDTQYF.

The chain carries TRBV7-3 and TRBJ2-1, with TRBD2 identical over 8 bases. V was clipped by 6 bases and J by 7 bases; unmatched bases: 8. This CDR3 region has 14 residues. In germline, CDR1 is SGHTA, CDR2 FQGTGA. DNA of the CDR3: TGTGCCAGCAGTGTGAGCGGGAGTATGAATGAGCAGTTCTTC. It codes for CASSVSGSMNEQFF. Full variable domain (outside the CDR3, taken from reference TRBV7-3 and TRBJ2-1): GAGVSQTPSNKVTEKGKYVELRCDPISGHTALYWYRQSLGQGPEFLIYFQGTGAADDSGLPNDRFFAVRPEGSVSTLKIQRTERGDSAVYLCASSVSGSMNEQFFGPGTRLTVL.

This rearrangement joins TRBV15 to TRBJ2-1; D is unresolved. Germline V gene lookup returns CDR1 LNHNV and CDR2 YYDKDF (reference sequence). V was trimmed by 3 bases and J by 0 bases, leaving 9 bases between them. The CDR3 runs to 15 residues. The CDR3 DNA follows: TGTGCCACCAGCAGGGTTGCTAGCTCCTACAATGAGCAGTTCTTC. This translates into CATSRVASSYNEQFF.

The chain has TRBV9 and TRBJ1-2, with D possibly being TRBD1 (5 bases). Germline lookup yields CDR1 SGDLS and CDR2 YYNGEE. V lost 4 bases and J lost 7, with 14 bases in between. The CDR3 runs to 13 residues. The CDR3 protein is CASSPGVKSGYTF. The CDR3, as DNA: TGTGCCAGCAGCCCGGGGGTGAAGTCTGGCTACACCTTC. Combining the CDR3 with reference TRBV9 and TRBJ1-2 gives the whole variable domain DSGVTQTPKHLITATGQRVTLRCSPRSGDLSVYWYQQSLDQGLQFLIQYYNGEERAKGNILERFSAQQFPDLHSELNLSSLELGDSALYFCASSPGVKSGYTFGSGTRLTVV.

The CDR3 DNA follows: TGTGCCATCAGTGCGCCGGCCGGGGAGCTGTTTTTT. Amino acids: CAISAPAGELFF. The J gene is TRBJ2-2, the V gene TRBV10-3; unclear D gene. Trimming took off 4 bases at V and 6 bases at J, with 6 bases between the two ends. This CDR3 comprises 12 residues. In germline, CDR1 is ENHRY, CDR2 SYGVKD.

This clone came up once. The chain is built from TRBV20-1 and TRBJ2-1, with a weak D call TRBD1 (6 bases). The V and J ends lost 3 bases and 7 bases respectively, with 7 bases between them. The length of the CDR3 is 11 residues. Germline V CDR1 and CDR2: DFQATT, SNEGSKA (reference sequence). CDR3 in amino acids: CSASRGNEQFF. The CDR3 coding sequence is TGCAGTGCTAGCAGGGGTAATGAGCAGTTCTTC.

CDR3 in DNA: TGTGCCAGCAGTCCGCAGGGACAGGGAGACTATGGCTACACCTTC. Translating it yields CASSPQGQGDYGYTF. The chain links TRBV6-5 to TRBJ1-2; the match to TRBD1 covers 9 bases. The V gene's germline CDR1 is MNHEY and CDR2 SVGAGI. The CDR3 has 15 amino acids. Trimming cost V 5 bases and J 3 bases; bases outside gene matches: 7.

The chain carries TRBV6-5 and TRBJ2-1; no firm D call. Germline assignment: CDR1 MNHEY and CDR2 SVGAGI. The V end was cut by 6 bases, the J end by 3 bases, with 15 bases between. There are 15 residues in the CDR3. The CDR3 DNA follows: TGTGCCAGCAGCTCCTCGGCAGGTATCTACAATGAGCAGTTCTTC. Translation gives CASSSSAGIYNEQFF.

As to this clone: This sample also contains other DNA sequences that code for the same CDR3. The gene calls are TRBV28 and TRBJ1-1, with D maybe TRBD1 (5 bases). V lost 6 bases to trimming and J lost 6 bases, with 8 bases between them. Germline V lookup: CDR1 MDHEN, CDR2 SYDVKM. This CDR3 region has 11 residues. CDR3 sequence (DNA): TGTGCCAGCAGGGGGCGCCCTGAAGCTTTCTTT. It translates to CASRGRPEAFF.